This record concerns one T cell receptor beta chain sequence. Its antigen is undetermined. This sample was taken from a study of PD-1 blockade in classical Hodgkin lymphoma. Every patient had relapsed following autologous stem cell transplantation, and cohorts differed in brentuximab vedotin exposure. Complete response, partial response or progressive disease constituted the best response categories observed. Generated by immunoSEQ multiplex PCR, the TCRdb table keeps only in-frame clones and is missing some. The sample lists about 40,000 clones; 55% to 75% were seen once. In germline, CDR1 is SNHLY, CDR2 FYNNEI. This CDR3 comprises 15 residues. V was cut by 3 bases and J by 11 bases, with 22 bases left in between. Study conclusions and caveats: Reported baseline diversity: healthy donors highest, relapsed/refractory patients lowest. Although disease activity or prior therapy may be involved, causes of the repertoire differences remain undefined. Patients who initiated nivolumab within 1 year of ASCT were excluded.

The chain links TRBV2 to TRBJ1-1, with a possible D match to TRBD1 (5 bases). The sample in question was peripheral blood mononuclear cells (PBMCs), obtained at baseline. The TCR originated in a human donor with classical Hodgkin lymphoma. The CDR3 here is CASSEGVGPNTRAFF. Here the CDR3 DNA reads TGTGCCAGCAGTGAGGGGGTGGGACCTAACACGCGGGCTTTCTTT.